Listed below are T cell receptor beta chains from one sample, sequenced in a study of shared clonotypes between healthy human individuals. Method: immunoSEQ multiplex PCR; TCRdb's copy keeps in-frame clones and lacks some. Among around 1.9 million clones listed, roughly 91% were seen once. Sequencing used naive CD8+ T cells from PBMCs. The receptors originated from a man between 18 and 29 years old in good health. Some clones in this sample may be carry-over from other donors' samples. CDR3s include the opening cysteine and the closing phenylalanine or tryptophan. The D gene is left open where the match is weak. Clone size, where shown, is once, few, many, or a class for clones that have expanded.

length: 17; V: TRBV5-4; D: TRBD2; J: TRBJ2-3; size: -; CDR3: CASSLLAGGPAGDTQYF; DNA: TGTGCCAGCAGCTTGTTGGCGGGAGGGCCAGCTGGAGATACGCAGTATTTT
length: 15; V: TRBV28; D: -; J: TRBJ2-6; size: -; CDR3: CASRSLNDGANVLTF; DNA: TGTGCCAGCAGGAGCCTTAACGACGGGGCCAACGTCCTGACTTTC
length: 16; V: TRBV5-1; D: -; J: TRBJ1-1; size: -; CDR3: CASSPDRGTIYTEAFF; DNA: TGCGCCAGCAGCCCTGATCGTGGGACAATTTACACTGAAGCTTTCTTT
length: 15; V: TRBV4-2; D: -; J: TRBJ1-2; size: once; CDR3: CASSHLTGENYGYTF; DNA: TGTGCCAGCAGCCACTTGACAGGAGAGAACTATGGCTACACCTTC
length: 12; V: TRBV19; D: -; J: TRBJ2-1; size: -; CDR3: CASSLSYNEQFF; DNA: TGTGCCAGTAGTCTATCCTACAATGAGCAGTTCTTC
length: 14; V: TRBV27; D: -; J: TRBJ2-7; size: -; CDR3: CASSLRSGQNEQYF; DNA: TGTGCCAGCAGTTTAAGGTCGGGGCAGAACGAGCAGTACTTC
length: 13; V: TRBV6-5; D: TRBD1; J: TRBJ2-7; size: -; CDR3: CASSANDRDEQYF; DNA: TGTGCCAGCAGTGCTAATGACAGGGACGAGCAGTACTTC
length: 16; V: TRBV5-1; D: TRBD2; J: TRBJ2-1; size: -; CDR3: CASSFGLAGVYNEQFF; DNA: TGCGCCAGCAGCTTCGGACTAGCGGGAGTCTACAATGAGCAGTTCTTC
length: 15; V: TRBV5-4; D: TRBD2; J: TRBJ2-7; size: -; CDR3: CASSQLAASSYEQYF; DNA: TGTGCCAGCAGCCAACTAGCGGCAAGCTCCTACGAGCAGTACTTC
length: 15; V: TRBV15; D: -; J: TRBJ2-2; size: -; CDR3: CATTFRGLRTGELFF; DNA: TGTGCCACCACATTTCGGGGTCTGAGGACCGGGGAGCTGTTTTTT
length: 17; V: TRBV27; D: TRBD2; J: TRBJ2-3; size: -; CDR3: CASSPRTSGTSTDTQYF; DNA: TGTGCCAGCAGTCCTCGGACTAGCGGAACTAGCACAGATACGCAGTATTTT
length: 19; V: TRBV2; D: TRBD1; J: TRBJ1-2; size: -; CDR3: CASSELFGQGAEGDYGYTF; DNA: TGTGCCAGCAGTGAATTGTTTGGGCAGGGGGCCGAGGGCGACTATGGCTACACCTTC
length: 16; V: TRBV9; D: -; J: TRBJ1-4; size: -; CDR3: CASSPNAGTASGKLFF; DNA: TGTGCCAGCAGCCCCAACGCCGGGACGGCCAGCGGGAAACTGTTTTTT
length: 15; V: TRBV27; D: -; J: TRBJ1-5; size: -; CDR3: CASSLGHHSNQPQHF; DNA: TGTGCCAGCAGTTTAGGACACCATAGCAATCAGCCCCAGCATTTT
length: 15; V: TRBV7-6; D: -; J: TRBJ2-3; size: -; CDR3: CASSLRKWGTDTQYF; DNA: TGTGCCAGCAGCCTCCGAAAATGGGGCACAGATACGCAGTATTTT
length: 13; V: TRBV27; D: -; J: TRBJ2-3; size: -; CDR3: CASSSTRADTQYF; DNA: TGTGCCAGCAGTTCAACTAGGGCAGATACGCAGTATTTT
length: 14; V: TRBV27; D: -; J: TRBJ2-5; size: -; CDR3: CASRRLGGQETQYF; DNA: TGTGCCAGCAGGAGGTTAGGGGGTCAAGAGACCCAGTACTTC
length: 16; V: TRBV6-1; D: TRBD1; J: TRBJ2-3; size: -; CDR3: CASSEAGQGSTDTQYF; DNA: TGTGCCAGCAGTGAAGCGGGACAGGGGAGCACAGATACGCAGTATTTT
length: 16; V: TRBV30; D: TRBD1; J: TRBJ1-1; size: -; CDR3: CAWSRNRGRGDTEAFF; DNA: TGTGCCTGGAGCCGGAACAGGGGGCGCGGGGACACTGAAGCTTTCTTT
length: 14; V: TRBV11-2; D: TRBD1; J: TRBJ2-1; size: -; CDR3: CASRRDRPNNEQFF; DNA: TGTGCCAGCAGGCGGGACAGGCCGAACAATGAGCAGTTCTTC
length: 14; V: TRBV28; D: TRBD1; J: TRBJ2-7; size: -; CDR3: CASSTGTDSYEQYF; DNA: TGTGCCAGCAGTACCGGGACAGATTCCTACGAGCAGTACTTC
length: 19; V: TRBV4-3; D: -; J: TRBJ1-5; size: -; CDR3: CASSQNWEGEGYSNQPQHF; DNA: TGCGCCAGCAGCCAAAATTGGGAAGGGGAGGGGTATAGCAATCAGCCCCAGCATTTT
length: 15; V: TRBV11-2; D: TRBD2; J: TRBJ2-1; size: once; CDR3: CASIPSGRHYNEQFF; DNA: TGTGCCAGCATCCCTAGCGGGAGGCACTACAATGAGCAGTTCTTC
length: 15; V: TRBV7-8; D: -; J: TRBJ2-1; size: -; CDR3: CASTGDEETYNEQFF; DNA: TGTGCCAGCACCGGGGACGAGGAGACCTACAATGAGCAGTTCTTC
length: 13; V: TRBV27; D: -; J: TRBJ1-1; size: -; CDR3: CASSLAANTEAFF; DNA: TGTGCCAGCAGTTTAGCGGCTAACACTGAAGCTTTCTTT
length: 13; V: TRBV6-6; D: -; J: TRBJ2-7; size: -; CDR3: CASSPLGTYEQYF; DNA: TGTGCCAGCAGTCCTTTGGGAACCTACGAGCAGTACTTC
length: 12; V: TRBV10-3; D: -; J: TRBJ1-1; size: -; CDR3: CAISTTDTEAFF; DNA: TGTGCCATCAGTACAACGGACACTGAAGCTTTCTTT